What follows describes a single TCR beta chain. This record belongs to a study of graft-versus-host responses after intestinal transplantation. Overall study findings and caveats: Clonal ratios of graft-versus-host to host-versus-graft in allografts were high for patients exhibiting graft-donor T cell macrochimerism.

Clones were read by immunoSEQ multiplex PCR, and TCRdb kept only the in-frame ones, dropping some. The sample has about 21,000 clones, about half seen once. V was pared by 4 bases and J by 0 bases, with 7 bases of the junction left unmatched. CDR1 is LNHDA and CDR2 is SQIVND in the germline V gene (reference sequence). The CDR3 sequence is 16 residues long. The V call is TRBV19, the J call TRBJ2-7; 9 bases align to TRBD2. The sequence derives from a human patient who received an intestinal transplant. Source: alloreactive CD4+ T cells from a mixed lymphocyte reaction culture, taken before intestinal transplant. Sample subset: CFSE-low proliferating T cells sorted from roughly six-day pre-transplant mixed lymphocyte reaction (GvH or HvG direction). The CDR3 nucleotides read TGTGCCAGTAGTAAAGCCGGGACTAGCTCCTCCTACGAGCAGTACTTC. Protein product: CASSKAGTSSSYEQYF.